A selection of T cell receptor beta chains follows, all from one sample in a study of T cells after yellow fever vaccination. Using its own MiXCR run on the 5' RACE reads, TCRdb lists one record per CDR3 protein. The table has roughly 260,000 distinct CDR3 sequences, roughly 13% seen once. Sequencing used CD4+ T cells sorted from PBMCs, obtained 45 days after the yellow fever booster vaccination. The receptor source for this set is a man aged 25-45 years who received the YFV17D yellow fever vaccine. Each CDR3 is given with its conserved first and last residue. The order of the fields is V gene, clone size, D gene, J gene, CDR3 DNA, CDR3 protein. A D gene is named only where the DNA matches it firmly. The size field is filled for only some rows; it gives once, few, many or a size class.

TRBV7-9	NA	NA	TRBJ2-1	TGTGCCAGCAGCCCGACCGTATACAATGAGCAGTTCTTC	CASSPTVYNEQFF
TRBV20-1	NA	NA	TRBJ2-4	TGCAGTGCTAGAGATTACTTAGCCAAAAACATTCAGTACTTC	CSARDYLAKNIQYF
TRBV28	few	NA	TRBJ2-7	TGTGCCAGCAGTTTATTTGGCGGGGACTCCTACGAGCAGTACTTC	CASSLFGGDSYEQYF
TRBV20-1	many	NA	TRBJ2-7	TGCAGTGCTAGTAGTCAAGGGTCAGGGATCTACGAGCAGTACTTC	CSASSQGSGIYEQYF
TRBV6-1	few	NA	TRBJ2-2	TGTGCCAGCGGGGGTACTTACGGGTCCTCCGGGGAGCTGTTTTTT	CASGGTYGSSGELFF
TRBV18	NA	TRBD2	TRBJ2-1	TGTGCCAGCTCCCTCAGGACTAGCGCAAGCTACAATGAGCAGTTCTTC	CASSLRTSASYNEQFF
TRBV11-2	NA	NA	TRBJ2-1	TGTGCCAGCAGCAGAAGACAGGGTCGCGGGGATGAGCAGTTCTTC	CASSRRQGRGDEQFF
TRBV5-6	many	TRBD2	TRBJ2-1	TGTGCCAGCAGCTTGGTACCTAGCGGGAGGGCAGAGAATGAGCAGTTCTTC	CASSLVPSGRAENEQFF
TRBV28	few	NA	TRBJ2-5	TGTGCCAGCAGTTTACCGGGGACGTACCAAGAGACCCAGTACTTC	CASSLPGTYQETQYF
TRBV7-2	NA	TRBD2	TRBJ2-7	TGTGCCAGCAGCCCGGGATTAGCGGGGGTCTACGAGCAGTACTTC	CASSPGLAGVYEQYF
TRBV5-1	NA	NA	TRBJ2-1	TGCGCCAGCAGCTTGGCCGGCGGAGCTCCCTACAATGAGCAGTTCTTC	CASSLAGGAPYNEQFF
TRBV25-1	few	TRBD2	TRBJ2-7	TGTGCCAGCAGTGCCTTGGGACTAGCGGGTGTTCAGTACTTC	CASSALGLAGVQYF
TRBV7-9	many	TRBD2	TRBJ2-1	TGTGCCAGCAGCTATGAGGTACTAGCGGTTTACAATGAGCAGTTCTTC	CASSYEVLAVYNEQFF
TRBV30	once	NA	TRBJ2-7	TGTGCCGGGACAAGGAACTCCTACGAGCAGTACTTC	CAGTRNSYEQYF
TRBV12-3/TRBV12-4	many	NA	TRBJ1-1	TGTGCCAGCAGTTTAATCGGGGGCTCTGAAGCTTTCTTT	CASSLIGGSEAFF
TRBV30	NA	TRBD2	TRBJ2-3	TGTGCCTGGAGTCGGGGCCATAGGACTAGCGTTACAGATACGCAGTATTTT	CAWSRGHRTSVTDTQYF
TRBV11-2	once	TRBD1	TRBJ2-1	TGTGCCAGCAGCAGCGACAGGGCAAATGAGCAGTTCTTC	CASSSDRANEQFF
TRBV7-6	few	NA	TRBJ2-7	TGTGCCAGCAGCTTAGGTCGGGGGAGAGGCGACGAGCAGTACTTC	CASSLGRGRGDEQYF
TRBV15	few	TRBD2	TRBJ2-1	TGTGCCACCAGCAGAGACGCACTAGCGCCCTACAATGAGCAGTTCTTC	CATSRDALAPYNEQFF
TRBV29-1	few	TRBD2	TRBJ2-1	TGCAGCGCATCTAGCGGGAGAACCTACAATGAGCAGTTCTTC	CSASSGRTYNEQFF
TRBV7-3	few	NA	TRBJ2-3	TGTGCCAGCAGCCCCCAGACCCCCGATACGCAGTATTTT	CASSPQTPDTQYF
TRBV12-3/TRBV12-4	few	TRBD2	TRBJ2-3	TGTGCCAGCAGTCCCCCCGGGACTAGTCTAGTCGCGCAGTATTTT	CASSPPGTSLVAQYF
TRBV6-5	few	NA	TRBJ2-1	TGTGCCAGCAGTTACTCCCCAGATACCAATGAGCAGTTCTTC	CASSYSPDTNEQFF
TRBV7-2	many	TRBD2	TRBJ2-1	TGTGCCAGCAGCTTAGGGCTAGCGGAGAATGAGCAGTTCTTC	CASSLGLAENEQFF
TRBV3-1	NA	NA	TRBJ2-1	TGTGCCAGCAGCCAACCCGGAGGCGATGAGCAGTTCTTC	CASSQPGGDEQFF
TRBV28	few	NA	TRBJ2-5	TGTGCCAGCAGGTTTAGGACGCAGGAGACCCAGTACTTC	CASRFRTQETQYF
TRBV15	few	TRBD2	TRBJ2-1	TGTGCCACTACGGGACTAGCGGACCTCAGCTCCTACAATGAGCAGTTCTTC	CATTGLADLSSYNEQFF
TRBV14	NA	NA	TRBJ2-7	TGTGCCAGCAGCCGAGACTCTAGGAGGCCCTACGAGCAGTACTTC	CASSRDSRRPYEQYF
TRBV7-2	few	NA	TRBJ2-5	TGTGCCAGCAGCCATAGACCGTTCGGGGTGGGTAGGGAGACCCAGTACTTC	CASSHRPFGVGRETQYF
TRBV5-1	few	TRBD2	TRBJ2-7	TGCGCCAGCAGCCATGCGACTAGCAGCCCCTACGAGCAGTACTTC	CASSHATSSPYEQYF
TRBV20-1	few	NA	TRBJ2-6	TGCAGTGCTAGGGACAGCGACTCTGGGGCCAACGTCCTGACTTTC	CSARDSDSGANVLTF
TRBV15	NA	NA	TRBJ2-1	TGTGCCACCAGCAGAGCAGGAGGGAGCGGATACAATGAGCAGTTCTTC	CATSRAGGSGYNEQFF
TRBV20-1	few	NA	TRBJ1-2	TGCAGTGCTAGAGATTTGCGGCGTCTTTATGGCTACACCTTC	CSARDLRRLYGYTF
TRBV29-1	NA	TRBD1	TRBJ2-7	TGCAGTTCCCGGACAGGGAGGAACGAGCAGTACTTC	CSSRTGRNEQYF
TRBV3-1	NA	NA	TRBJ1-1	TGTGCCAGCAGCCAGCAGGTGTCGAACACTGAAGCTTTCTTT	CASSQQVSNTEAFF
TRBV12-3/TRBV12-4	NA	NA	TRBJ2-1	TGTGCCAGCAGTCAGGGACAGCAGTTCTTC	CASSQGQQFF
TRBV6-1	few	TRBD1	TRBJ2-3	TGTGCCAGCAGAGCAATACAGGGGGCTCTTGTAGATACGCAGTATTTT	CASRAIQGALVDTQYF
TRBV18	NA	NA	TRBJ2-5	TGTGCCAGCTCACCCCGGCAGGAAGAGACCCAGTACTTC	CASSPRQEETQYF
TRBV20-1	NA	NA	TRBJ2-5	TGCAGTGCTGAAGGACAGTTTATAGAGACCCAGTACTTC	CSAEGQFIETQYF
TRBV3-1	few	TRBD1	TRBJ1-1	TGTGCCAGCAGTAGACAGGGGGCCACTGAAGCTTTCTTT	CASSRQGATEAFF
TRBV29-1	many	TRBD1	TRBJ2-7	TGCAGCGGTGGCGGGACAGGGTCCTACGAGCAGTACTTC	CSGGGTGSYEQYF
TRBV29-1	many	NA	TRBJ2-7	TGCAGCGTTCAACGCGGGGAGCAGTACTTC	CSVQRGEQYF
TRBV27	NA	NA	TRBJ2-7	TGTGCCAGCAATAGGGACCGCTTCTCCTACGAGCAGTACTTC	CASNRDRFSYEQYF
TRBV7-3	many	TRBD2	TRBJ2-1	TGTGCCAGCAGCTTACTAACCCGCCCGAAACTGACGGGAGGTAACAATGAGCAGTTCTTC	CASSLLTRPKLTGGNNEQFF
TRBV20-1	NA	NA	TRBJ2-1	TGCAGTGCTCCGGAGAGCTCCTACAATGAGCAGTTCTTC	CSAPESSYNEQFF